One and the same sample provided the 22 T cell receptor beta chains below, sequenced in a study of response to subunit inactivated influenza vaccine. MiXCR, applied by TCRdb to the RT-PCR reads, yields one record per CDR3 protein. The sample has hundreds of thousands of distinct CDR3 sequences, around 13% seen once; the top ten hold approximately 7.6%. Here the sequenced sample was PBMCs from blood, taken less than 15 days before vaccination. The receptors derive from a man between 50 and 59 years old who received an inactivated influenza vaccine.

The sample holds many counts of this clonotype. The V and J genes are TRBV28 and TRBJ1-5, with D perhaps matching TRBD1 (6 bases). From germline, CDR1 is MDHEN and CDR2 SYDVKM. V lost 5 bases, J lost 0 bases, and 17 bases lay in between. CDR3 length equals 17 residues. The CDR3 spells CASSPEWTDYSNQPQHF. The CDR3 coding sequence is TGTGCCAGCAGTCCGGAATGGACAGATTATAGCAATCAGCCCCAGCATTTT. The full variable domain, completed using reference TRBV28 and TRBJ1-5, is DVKVTQSSRYLVKRTGEKVFLECVQDMDHENMFWYRQDPGLGLRLIYFSYDVKMKEKGDIPEGYSVSREKKERFSLILESASTNQTSMYLCASSPEWTDYSNQPQHFGDGTRLSIL.

V and J are TRBV7-2 and TRBJ2-7; either TRBD1 or TRBD2 may supply D (5 bases each). The CDR3 covers 14 residues. V gave up 4 bases and J gave up 6 bases, with 16 bases separating them. Germline V gene data show CDR1 as SGHTA and CDR2 as FQGNSA. CDR3 amino acids: CASSSGATPLEQYF. The CDR3 DNA reads TGTGCCAGCAGCTCCGGGGCGACCCCCCTCGAGCAGTACTTC.

The chain couples TRBV6-1 to TRBJ2-7, with TRBD2 matching 14 bases. V shed 8 bases and J 2 bases; nucleotides not matched to a gene: 14. CDR3 length: 18 residues. Germline CDR1 MNHNS, CDR2 SASEGT. The CDR3 region has the DNA TGTGCCAGCGACTTAGCCGGGACTAGCGGGAGAGGCACCTACGAGCAGTACTTC. Amino acids: CASDLAGTSGRGTYEQYF.

The DNA of the CDR3 is TGCAGTGCTAGAGACGCTGGCATTATTGAGCAGTTCTTC. Translation: CSARDAGIIEQFF. The chain couples TRBV20-1 to TRBJ2-1; D remains ambiguous. Germline V gene sequence: CDR1 DFQATT, CDR2 SNEGSKA (reference sequence). With 0 bases removed from V and 9 bases from J, the gap between germline ends came to 12 bases. The CDR3 extends over 13 amino acids.

This clonotype was seen only a few times. This chain links TRBV20-1 with TRBJ2-2; 10 bases align to TRBD2. J lost 6 bases, V lost 6 bases, and 10 bases had no gene match. Looked up from germline, CDR1 is DFQATT and CDR2 is SNEGSKA (reference sequence). The CDR3 length is 15 residues. CDR3 sequence: CSAQGTSDWSGELFF. The CDR3 coding sequence is TGCAGTGCCCAGGGGACTAGCGACTGGTCCGGGGAGCTGTTTTTT.

The rearrangement uses TRBV6-2 or TRBV6-3 and TRBJ2-5; D may be TRBD2 (5 bases). The CDR3 has 16 amino acids. Looked up from germline, CDR1 is MNHEY and CDR2 is SVGEGT. The V end lost 1 base, the J end lost 0 bases, and 12 bases lay between the germline ends. Here the CDR3 DNA reads TGTGCCAGCAGTTACTACAGCGGACCGTACCAAGAGACCCAGTACTTC. The encoded protein is CASSYYSGPYQETQYF.

This clonotype was counted between two and nine times. The chain carries TRBV20-1 and TRBJ1-1; the D gene is possibly TRBD1 (5 bases). Trimming shortened V by 6 bases and J by 1 base, and 12 bases separated the two germline ends. Germline CDR1 DFQATT, CDR2 SNEGSKA (reference sequence). The CDR3 length is 13 residues. In nucleotides, the CDR3 is TGCAGTGCCACCAGGGAGTCGAACACTGAAGCTTTCTTT. Amino acids: CSATRESNTEAFF.

The chain combines TRBV30 with TRBJ2-2; D perhaps matches TRBD2 (6 bases). The germline CDR1 and CDR2 sequences are GTSNPN and SVGIG (reference sequence). This CDR3 spans 15 amino acids. The V end was cut by 3 bases, the J end by 5 bases, with 16 bases between. CDR3 sequence: CAWRKTGVRTGELFF. CDR3 bases: TGTGCCTGGAGAAAAACGGGAGTCAGGACCGGGGAGCTGTTTTTT. The full variable domain, completed using reference TRBV30 and TRBJ2-2, is SQTIHQWPATLVQPVGSPLSLECTVEGTSNPNLYWYRQAAGRGLQLLFYSVGIGQISSEVPQNLSASRPQDRQFILSSKKLLLSDSGFYLCAWRKTGVRTGELFFGEGSRLTVL.

V usage is TRBV7-2 and J usage is TRBJ2-1; a possible D gene is TRBD1 (5 bases). The CDR3 spans 15 residues. From germline, CDR1 is SGHTA and CDR2 FQGNSA. With 7 bases removed from V and 0 bases from J, the gap between germline ends came to 13 bases. CDR3 amino acids: CASTQDSSSYNEQFF. CDR3 coding DNA: TGTGCCAGCACCCAAGACAGTAGCTCCTACAATGAGCAGTTCTTC.

The chain couples TRBV21-1 to TRBJ2-3; TRBD2 is the table's D call, not checked against the DNA. TRBV21-1 is a documented pseudogene. The length of the CDR3 is 16 residues. The CDR3 sequence is CASSRTSPGGEDTQYF. CDR3 coding DNA: TGTGCCAGCAGCAGAACTAGCCCGGGGGGGGAAGATACGCAGTATTTT.

This clonotype was counted at least ten times. This chain connects TRBV9 to TRBJ2-1; no clear D gene. The CDR3 spans 13 residues. V lost 0 bases and J 7 bases, leaving 8 bases between the germline ends. In germline, CDR1 is SGDLS, CDR2 YYNGEE. CDR3 sequence: CASSVGLGNEQFF. The CDR3 DNA reads as TGTGCCAGCAGCGTAGGTTTGGGGAATGAGCAGTTCTTC.

This clonotype was counted between two and nine times. The rearrangement joins TRBV29-1 to TRBJ2-1; 11 nucleotides agree with TRBD1. Germline trimming cut 7 bases from V and 8 bases from J; bases unmatched to any gene: 10. CDR3 size: 14 residues. Germline-derived CDR1 and CDR2 are SQVTM and ANQGSEA. CDR3 bases: TGCAGCGCTTCCGGGACAGGGGGTTGGGATGAGCAGTTCTTC. This translates into CSASGTGGWDEQFF.

The V call is TRBV5-1, the J call TRBJ2-5, with TRBD2 matching 14 bases. The CDR3 has 16 amino acids. Germline CDR1 is SGHRS and CDR2 is YFSETQ. V trimming: 4 bases; J trimming: 2 bases; junction bases outside the gene matches: 4. The CDR3: CASSETSGRGQETQYF. CDR3 nucleotides: TGCGCCAGCAGCGAGACTAGCGGGAGGGGACAAGAGACCCAGTACTTC.

The chain couples TRBV30 to TRBJ1-5, with D perhaps TRBD1 (5 bases). With 3 bases removed from V and 5 bases from J, the gap between germline ends came to 14 bases. The CDR3 extends over 14 amino acids. The germline V gene has CDR1 GTSNPN and CDR2 SVGIG (reference sequence). CDR3 sequence reads: CAWSPGQPYQPQHF. The CDR3 nucleotides read TGTGCCTGGAGCCCGGGGCAGCCTTATCAGCCCCAGCATTTT.

This clonotype was counted at least ten times. J is TRBJ2-2 and V is TRBV9; D might be TRBD1 (5 bases). The V gene lost 0 bases and the J gene lost 1 base, with 16 bases spanning the gap. The length of the CDR3 is 18 residues. Germline CDR1 is SGDLS and CDR2 is YYNGEE. The CDR3 is CASSVGIGGRGNTGELFF. The CDR3 nucleotides read TGTGCCAGCAGCGTAGGGATCGGCGGAAGGGGGAACACCGGGGAGCTGTTTTTT. The complete variable domain, with remaining parts taken from reference TRBV9 and TRBJ2-2, reads DSGVTQTPKHLITATGQRVTLRCSPRSGDLSVYWYQQSLDQGLQFLIQYYNGEERAKGNILERFSAQQFPDLHSELNLSSLELGDSALYFCASSVGIGGRGNTGELFFGEGSRLTVL.

This sequence joins TRBV10-2 and TRBJ1-2, with D unresolved. V was pared by 3 bases and J by 7 bases, with 9 bases between. CDR3 length: 12 amino acids. The germline gives CDR1 WSHSY, CDR2 SAAADI. The CDR3 loop is CASSDVGRGYTF. In nucleotides, the CDR3 is TGCGCCAGCAGTGACGTAGGACGTGGCTACACCTTC.

The V and J genes are TRBV20-1 and TRBJ1-2, with 9 bases lining up with TRBD1. The CDR3 runs 15 residues. V gave up 6 bases and J gave up 0 bases; unmatched junction bases: 8. Germline V gene data show CDR1 as DFQATT and CDR2 as SNEGSKA (reference sequence). The CDR3 reads CSAAPGQGTNYGYTF. The CDR3 region has the DNA TGCAGTGCAGCCCCGGGACAGGGAACTAACTATGGCTACACCTTC.

This clonotype was observed a few times. The CDR3: CASSKAPDRGTAGELFF. CDR3 nucleotide sequence: TGTGCCAGCAGCAAAGCGCCTGACAGGGGGACGGCCGGGGAGCTGTTTTTT. The V call is TRBV21-1, the J call TRBJ2-2; TRBD1 reflects the table's D call only, with no check against the DNA. TRBV21-1 is labeled a pseudogene. CDR3 length: 17 amino acids.

Regarding this clonotype: Compared with germline, one end of the junction differs, possibly owing to a read error. The chain combines TRBV4-2 with TRBJ1-6, with D unresolved. Germline CDR1 is LGHNA and CDR2 is YNFKEQ. The CDR3 consists of 15 residues. In nucleotides, the CDR3 is TGTGCCGGCAGCCAAGATGGGGAGGATAATTCACCCCTCCACTTT. It is translated as CAGSQDGEDNSPLHF.

The chain carries TRBV7-3 and TRBJ2-1; TRBD1 might be the D (6 bases). The germline V gene encodes CDR1 SGHTA and CDR2 FQGTGA. The CDR3 loop spans 16 amino acids. The V end was cut by 2 bases, the J end by 2 bases, with 13 bases between. The CDR3 DNA sequence: TGTGCCAGCAGCTTATCCCCAGGGGTGCCCTACAATGAGCAGTTCTTC. Its protein is CASSLSPGVPYNEQFF.

This chain connects TRBV20-1 to TRBJ2-1; D is possibly TRBD1 or TRBD2 (5 bases each). Germline CDR1 reads DFQATT; CDR2 reads SNEGSKA (reference sequence). The CDR3 runs 12 residues. The V end was cut by 5 bases, the J end by 10 bases, with 15 bases between. CDR3 sequence: CSAQGPNTEQFF. The CDR3 nucleotides read TGCAGTGCTCAGGGACCGAATACAGAGCAGTTCTTC.

This clonotype occurred a few times. V is TRBV20-1 and J is TRBJ2-1; 7 bases line up with TRBD1. Per germline, CDR1 DFQATT and CDR2 SNEGSKA (reference sequence). V shed 6 bases, J shed 12 bases, and the junction held 14 bases outside the gene matches. The CDR3 sequence is 13 residues long. The CDR3 loop is CSARPSGQFGQFF. The CDR3 bases are TGCAGTGCCAGACCATCGGGACAGTTTGGGCAGTTCTTC.